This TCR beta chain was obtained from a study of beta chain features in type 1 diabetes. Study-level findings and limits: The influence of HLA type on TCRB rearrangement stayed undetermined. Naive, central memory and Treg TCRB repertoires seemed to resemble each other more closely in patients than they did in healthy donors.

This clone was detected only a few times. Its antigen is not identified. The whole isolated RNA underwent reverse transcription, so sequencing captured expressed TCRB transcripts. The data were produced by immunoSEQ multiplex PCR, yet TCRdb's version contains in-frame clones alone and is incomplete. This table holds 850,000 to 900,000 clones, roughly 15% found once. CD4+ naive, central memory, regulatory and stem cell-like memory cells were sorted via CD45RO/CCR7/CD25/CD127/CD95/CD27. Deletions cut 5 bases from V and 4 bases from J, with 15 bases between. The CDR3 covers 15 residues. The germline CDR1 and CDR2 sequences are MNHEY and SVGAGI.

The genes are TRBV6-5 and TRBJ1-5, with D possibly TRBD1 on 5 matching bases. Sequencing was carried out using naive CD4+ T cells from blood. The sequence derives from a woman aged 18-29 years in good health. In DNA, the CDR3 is TGTGCCAGCAGTCGGAGCGACGGGGGAAATCAGCCCCAGCATTTT. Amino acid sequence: CASSRSDGGNQPQHF.